The 14 T cell receptor beta chains below all came from one sample that was sequenced in a study of Ad26.COV2.S vaccination and SARS-CoV-2 variants. Noted treatment: some 20 received Ad26.COV2.S at low or high dose, single or two shots; several received placebo; per-sample allocation not given. Sampling was done on day 63 after the first vaccine or placebo injection. Clones were read by immunoSEQ multiplex PCR, and TCRdb kept only the in-frame ones, dropping some. The data show around 300,000 clones, 70% to 90% seen once. Sample: peripheral blood, taken in a trial of Ad26.COV2.S vaccine versus placebo. All receptors come from a person aged 18-65 years who received the Ad26.COV2.S COVID-19 vaccine or a placebo.

This clone was seen once. The chain is built from TRBV5-1 and TRBJ1-3; D uncertain. The length of the CDR3 is 16 residues. V was cut by 0 bases and J by 0 bases, with 10 bases left in between. Germline lookup yields CDR1 SGHRS and CDR2 YFSETQ. Here the CDR3 reads CASSLGGMFSGNTIYF. DNA for the CDR3: TGCGCCAGCAGCTTGGGTGGGATGTTCTCTGGAAACACCATATATTTT.

The chain is built from TRBV19 and TRBJ1-4, with a possible D match to TRBD1 (5 bases). The CDR3 is 15 residues long. V lost 1 base and J lost 8, with 14 bases in between. Looked up from germline, CDR1 is LNHDA and CDR2 is SQIVND (reference sequence). DNA for the CDR3: TGTGCCAGTAGTATAGGGGGCAGGGATGTCGAAAAACTGTTTTTT. Its protein product is CASSIGGRDVEKLFF.

The rearrangement uses TRBV30 and TRBJ2-2; D remains unclear. CDR3 size: 14 residues. The V end was cut by 7 bases, the J end by 3 bases, with 15 bases between. Germline-derived CDR1 and CDR2 are GTSNPN and SVGIG (reference sequence). CDR3 in amino acids: CASPTGSHTGELFF. The CDR3 nucleotides read TGTGCCTCCCCGACTGGCTCTCACACCGGGGAGCTGTTTTTT.

This clone occurred a few times. The CDR3 here is CASSWSGREAFF. The CDR3 nucleotides read TGTGCCAGCAGCTGGTCGGGCCGTGAAGCTTTCTTT. V and J are TRBV2 and TRBJ1-1, with D unclear. The V end lost 6 bases, the J end lost 7 bases, and 12 bases lay between the germline ends. The CDR3 covers 12 residues. The V gene's germline CDR1 is SNHLY and CDR2 FYNNEI.

The chain recombines TRBV7-9 with TRBJ2-2, with TRBD1 matching 7 bases. The CDR3 has 16 residues. CDR1 and CDR2 (germline): SEHNR, FQNEAQ (reference sequence). Trimming took 3 bases from V and 3 from J; bases not matched to a gene: 7. The CDR3 loop reads CASSFRTGRDTGELFF. In DNA, the CDR3 is TGTGCCAGCAGCTTTCGGACAGGACGGGACACCGGGGAGCTGTTTTTT.

V gene TRBV30 combines with J gene TRBJ2-1; the D is unclear. V was cut by 0 bases and J by 4 bases, with 7 bases left in between. Germline V gene data show CDR1 as GTSNPN and CDR2 as SVGIG (reference sequence). This CDR3 has 13 residues. The CDR3 protein is CAWSVLQYNEQFF. The CDR3 DNA follows: TGTGCCTGGAGTGTTTTACAGTACAATGAGCAGTTCTTC.

The CDR3 spells CASRDGGGNQPQHF. The CDR3 nucleotides are TGTGCCTCCCGAGATGGGGGCGGCAATCAGCCCCAGCATTTT. The V gene is TRBV10-3, the J gene TRBJ1-5, with a tentative D call TRBD1 (6 bases). CDR1 ENHRY and CDR2 SYGVKD come from the germline V gene. CDR3 length: 14 residues. The V and J ends lost 11 bases and 2 bases respectively, with 16 bases between them.

This chain uses TRBV7-6 with TRBJ2-1, with unresolved D. Trimming removed 5 bases from V and 0 bases from J, with 11 bases in between. Germline V gene sequence: CDR1 SGHVS, CDR2 FNYEAQ. This CDR3 comprises 15 residues. CDR3 nucleotide sequence: TGTGCCAGCAGCCTAAGGAGCAGCTCCTACAATGAGCAGTTCTTC. This codes for CASSLRSSSYNEQFF. The variable domain in full, completed from reference TRBV7-6 and TRBJ2-1, reads GAGVSQSPRYKVTKRGQDVALRCDPISGHVSLYWYRQALGQGPEFLTYFNYEAQQDKSGLPNDRFSAERPEGSISTLTIQRTEQRDSAMYRCASSLRSSSYNEQFFGPGTRLTVL.

The chain joins TRBV18 to TRBJ2-5; TRBD1 matches at 9 bases. Trimming took 0 bases from V and 3 from J; bases not matched to a gene: 5. CDR1 is KGHSH, CDR2 LQKENI, per germline. The CDR3 is 16 amino acids. DNA of the CDR3: TGTGCCAGCTCACCACCTTTCGGGACAGGGAAAGAGACCCAGTACTTC. Its protein product is CASSPPFGTGKETQYF. The full variable domain, in which reference TRBV18 and TRBJ2-5 provide the parts outside the CDR3, is NAGVMQNPRHLVRRRGQEARLRCSPMKGHSHVYWYRQLPEEGLKFMVYLQKENIIDESGMPKERFSAEFPKEGPSILRIQQVVRGDSAAYFCASSPPFGTGKETQYFGPGTRLLVL.

This clone occurred a few times. The chain recombines TRBV5-1 with TRBJ2-5; D remains unclear. This CDR3 has 13 residues. Germline V gives CDR1 SGHRS, CDR2 YFSETQ. V was cut by 0 bases and J by 7 bases, with 10 bases left in between. The CDR3 protein is CASSLGLRRTQYF. The CDR3 nucleotides read TGCGCCAGCAGCTTGGGTTTGCGCCGGACCCAGTACTTC.

In its sample, this clone was seen a few times. The chain couples TRBV5-4 to TRBJ2-1; no clear D gene. V was trimmed by 0 bases and J by 10 bases, leaving 14 bases between them. The CDR3 runs to 14 residues. The germline V gene encodes CDR1 SGHNT and CDR2 YYREEE (reference sequence). CDR3 protein: CASSLGHSLGEQFF. The CDR3 nucleotides read TGTGCCAGCAGCTTGGGGCACAGCCTCGGGGAGCAGTTCTTC.

This clone was seen a single time. The V and J genes are TRBV6-5 and TRBJ2-5; TRBD2 might be the D (6 bases). Germline lookup yields CDR1 MNHEY and CDR2 SVGAGI. Trimming left V 6 bases short and J 0 bases short, with 11 bases between. The CDR3 runs to 14 residues. CDR3 DNA sequence: TGTGCCAGCAGCGCGGGACTCTACCAAGAGACCCAGTACTTC. Amino acid sequence: CASSAGLYQETQYF.

The DNA for the CDR3 is TGTGCCAGCAGCGTATTAGCGGGAGGGGTAGATACGCAGTATTTT. Amino acid sequence: CASSVLAGGVDTQYF. The V call is TRBV9, the J call TRBJ2-3, with 11 bases that match TRBD2. CDR1 SGDLS and CDR2 YYNGEE come from the germline V gene. The J segment lost 5 bases and the V segment lost 1 base, leaving 3 bases of the junction unmatched. The CDR3 consists of 15 residues.

Worth noting for this clone: Other DNA sequences in this sample translate to the same CDR3. V and J are TRBV6-1 and TRBJ2-7; D gene ambiguous. The CDR3 covers 11 residues. Trimming cost V 2 bases and J 4 bases, with 3 bases left between them. Germline V lookup: CDR1 MNHNS, CDR2 SASEGT. CDR3 nucleotide sequence: TGTGCCAGCAGTGAACTATACGAGCAGTACTTC. Its translation: CASSELYEQYF.